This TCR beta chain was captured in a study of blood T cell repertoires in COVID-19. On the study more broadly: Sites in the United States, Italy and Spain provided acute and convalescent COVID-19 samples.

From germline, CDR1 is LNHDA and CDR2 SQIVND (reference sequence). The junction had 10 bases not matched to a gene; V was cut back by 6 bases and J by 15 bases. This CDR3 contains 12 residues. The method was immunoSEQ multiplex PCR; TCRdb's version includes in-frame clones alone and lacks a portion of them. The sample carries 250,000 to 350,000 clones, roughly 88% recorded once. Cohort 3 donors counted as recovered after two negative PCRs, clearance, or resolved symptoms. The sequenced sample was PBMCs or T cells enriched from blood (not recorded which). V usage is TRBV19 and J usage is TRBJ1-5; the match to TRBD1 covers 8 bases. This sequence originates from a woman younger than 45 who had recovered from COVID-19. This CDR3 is CASSSHRGERHF. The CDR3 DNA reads TGTGCCAGTAGCTCGCACAGGGGGGAGCGGCATTTT.